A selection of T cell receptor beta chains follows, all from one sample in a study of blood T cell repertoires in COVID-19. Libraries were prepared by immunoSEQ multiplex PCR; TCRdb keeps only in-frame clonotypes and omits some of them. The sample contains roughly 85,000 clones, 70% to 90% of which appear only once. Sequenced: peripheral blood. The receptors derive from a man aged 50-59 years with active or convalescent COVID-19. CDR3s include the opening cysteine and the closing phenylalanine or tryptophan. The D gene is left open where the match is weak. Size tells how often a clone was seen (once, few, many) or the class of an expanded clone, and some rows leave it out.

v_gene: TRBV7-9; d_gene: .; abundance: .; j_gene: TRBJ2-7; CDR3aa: CASSLGPQYEQYF; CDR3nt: TGTGCCAGCAGCCTGGGCCCCCAGTACGAGCAGTACTTC
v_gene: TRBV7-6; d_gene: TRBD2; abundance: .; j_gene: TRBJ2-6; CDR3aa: CASSELAGGSSGANVLTF; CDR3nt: TGTGCCAGCAGCGAACTAGCGGGAGGGTCCTCTGGGGCCAACGTCCTGACTTTC
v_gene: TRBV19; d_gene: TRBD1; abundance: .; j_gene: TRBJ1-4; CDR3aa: CASRKRTGEEGLVFF; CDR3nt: TGTGCCAGTAGAAAACGGACAGGAGAGGAAGGCTTGGTGTTTTTT
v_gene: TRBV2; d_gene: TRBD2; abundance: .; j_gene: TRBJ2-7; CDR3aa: CASKMGLAATYEQYF; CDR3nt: TGTGCCAGCAAGATGGGACTAGCGGCCACCTACGAGCAGTACTTC
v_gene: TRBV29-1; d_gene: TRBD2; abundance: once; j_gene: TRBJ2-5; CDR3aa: CSVGISGNRETQYF; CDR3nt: TGCAGCGTTGGTATTAGCGGGAATAGAGAGACCCAGTACTTC
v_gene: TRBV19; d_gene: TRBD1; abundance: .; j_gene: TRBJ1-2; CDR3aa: CASSLQGAYGYTF; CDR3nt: TGTGCCAGTAGTTTACAGGGGGCCTATGGCTACACCTTC
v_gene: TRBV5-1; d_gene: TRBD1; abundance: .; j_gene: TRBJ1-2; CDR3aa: CASSEDRGIYGYTF; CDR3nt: TGCGCCAGCAGCGAGGACAGGGGTATCTATGGCTACACCTTC
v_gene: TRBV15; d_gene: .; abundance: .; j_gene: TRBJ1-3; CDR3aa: CAIPGKPNSGNTIYF; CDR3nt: TGTGCCATCCCGGGGAAACCCAACTCTGGAAACACCATATATTTT
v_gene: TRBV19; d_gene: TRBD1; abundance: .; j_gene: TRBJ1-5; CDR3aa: CASSLGQGAIQPQHF; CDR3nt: TGTGCCAGTAGTCTTGGACAGGGAGCAATCCAGCCCCAGCATTTT
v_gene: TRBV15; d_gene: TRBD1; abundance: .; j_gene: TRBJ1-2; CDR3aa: CATSRGPGGNYGYTF; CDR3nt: TGTGCCACCAGCAGGGGTCCAGGGGGCAACTATGGCTACACCTTC
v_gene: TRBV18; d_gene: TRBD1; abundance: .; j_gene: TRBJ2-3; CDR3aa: CASSPGQGEGTQYF; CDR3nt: TGTGCCAGCTCACCCGGACAGGGAGAAGGTACGCAGTATTTT
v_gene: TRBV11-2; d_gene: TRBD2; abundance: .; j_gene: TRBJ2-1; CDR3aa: CASSPGGLAAFSYNEQFF; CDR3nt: TGTGCCAGCAGCCCGGGGGGACTAGCGGCATTCTCCTACAATGAGCAGTTCTTC
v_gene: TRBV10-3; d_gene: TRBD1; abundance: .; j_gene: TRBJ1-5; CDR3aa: CAISESPGQGSLQPQHF; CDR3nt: TGTGCCATCAGTGAGTCACCGGGACAGGGAAGCCTTCAGCCCCAGCATTTT
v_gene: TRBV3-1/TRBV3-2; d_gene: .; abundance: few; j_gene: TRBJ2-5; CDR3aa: CASSQDHDRRRTQYF; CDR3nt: TGTGCCAGCAGCCAAGATCACGACAGAAGGAGGACCCAGTACTTC
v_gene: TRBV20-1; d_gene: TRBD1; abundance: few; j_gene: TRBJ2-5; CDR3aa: CSADRGETQYF; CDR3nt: TGCAGTGCTGACAGGGGAGAGACCCAGTACTTC
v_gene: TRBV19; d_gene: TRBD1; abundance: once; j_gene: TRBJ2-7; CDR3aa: CASSDRGYEQYF; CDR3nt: TGTGCCAGTAGCGACAGGGGGTACGAGCAGTACTTC
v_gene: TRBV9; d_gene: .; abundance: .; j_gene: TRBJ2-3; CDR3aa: CASSVAGDTDTQYF; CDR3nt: TGTGCCAGCAGCGTAGCAGGGGATACAGATACGCAGTATTTT
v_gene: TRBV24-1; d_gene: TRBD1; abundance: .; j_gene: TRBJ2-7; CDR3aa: CAISPGTGNEQYF; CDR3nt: TGTGCCATCAGTCCCGGGACAGGGAACGAGCAGTACTTC
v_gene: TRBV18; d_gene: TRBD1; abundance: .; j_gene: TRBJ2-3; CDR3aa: CASSPVQGAADTQYF; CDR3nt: TGTGCCAGCTCACCAGTACAGGGGGCCGCAGATACGCAGTATTTT
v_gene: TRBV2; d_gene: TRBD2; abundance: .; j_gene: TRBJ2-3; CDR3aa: CASSRGGAGDTQYF; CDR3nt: TGTGCCAGCAGTCGGGGGGGGGCCGGAGATACGCAGTATTTT
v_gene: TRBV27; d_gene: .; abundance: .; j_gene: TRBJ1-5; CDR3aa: CASSRGGGTYSNQPQHF; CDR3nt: TGTGCCAGCTCCCGGGGAGGGGGAACGTATAGCAATCAGCCCCAGCATTTT
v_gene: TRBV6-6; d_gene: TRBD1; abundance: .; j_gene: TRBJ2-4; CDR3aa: CASSQPGQGILAKNIQYF; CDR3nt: TGTGCCAGCAGTCAACCGGGACAGGGGATTCTAGCCAAAAACATTCAGTACTTC
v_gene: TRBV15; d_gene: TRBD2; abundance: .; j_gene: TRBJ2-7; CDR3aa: CATSRETSGRALGEQYF; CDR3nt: TGTGCCACCAGCAGAGAGACTAGCGGGAGGGCCTTGGGCGAGCAGTACTTC
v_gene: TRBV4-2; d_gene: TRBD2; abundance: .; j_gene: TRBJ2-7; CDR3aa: CASSHQWNRGGSSYEQYF; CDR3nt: TGTGCCAGCAGCCATCAATGGAATCGGGGGGGTAGCTCCTACGAGCAGTACTTC
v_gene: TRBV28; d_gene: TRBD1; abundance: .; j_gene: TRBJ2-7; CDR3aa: CASSLRDRSYEQYF; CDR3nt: TGTGCCAGCAGTTTACGGGACAGATCCTACGAGCAGTACTTC
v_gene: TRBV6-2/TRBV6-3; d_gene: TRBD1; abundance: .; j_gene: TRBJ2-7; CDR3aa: CASSYTTGGVYEQYF; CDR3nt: TGTGCCAGCAGTTATACGACAGGGGGCGTTTACGAGCAGTACTTC
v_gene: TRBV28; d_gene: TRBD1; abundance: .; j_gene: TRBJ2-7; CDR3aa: CASSGQVIYEQYF; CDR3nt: TGTGCCAGCAGTGGACAGGTTATATACGAGCAGTACTTC
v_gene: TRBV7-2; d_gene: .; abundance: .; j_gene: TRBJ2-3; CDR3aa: CASSWVGSGVLTDTQYF; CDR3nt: TGTGCCAGCAGCTGGGTAGGATCGGGGGTGCTCACAGATACGCAGTATTTT
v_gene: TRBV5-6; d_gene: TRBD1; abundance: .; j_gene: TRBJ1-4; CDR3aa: CASSWTGQGNEKLFF; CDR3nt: TGTGCCAGCAGCTGGACGGGACAGGGGAATGAAAAACTGTTTTTT
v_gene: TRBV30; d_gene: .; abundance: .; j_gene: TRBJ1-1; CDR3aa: CAWSPVGVTEAFF; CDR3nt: TGTGCCTGGAGTCCCGTCGGAGTAACTGAAGCTTTCTTT
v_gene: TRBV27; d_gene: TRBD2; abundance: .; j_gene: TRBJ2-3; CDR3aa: CASSLPGLADASTDTQYF; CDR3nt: TGTGCCAGCAGTTTACCGGGACTAGCAGACGCTAGCACAGATACGCAGTATTTT
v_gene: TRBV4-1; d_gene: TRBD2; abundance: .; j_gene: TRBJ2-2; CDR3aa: CASSQTFGLAGSGELFF; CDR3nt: TGCGCCAGCAGCCAAACCTTCGGACTAGCGGGATCCGGGGAGCTGTTTTTT
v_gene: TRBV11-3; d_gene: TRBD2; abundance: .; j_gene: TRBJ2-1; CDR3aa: CASSPFAGGYNEQFF; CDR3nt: TGTGCCAGCAGCCCTTTTGCGGGAGGGTACAATGAGCAGTTCTTC
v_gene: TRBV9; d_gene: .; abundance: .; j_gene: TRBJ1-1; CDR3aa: CASRVEMNTEAFF; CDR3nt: TGTGCCAGCAGGGTCGAGATGAACACTGAAGCTTTCTTT
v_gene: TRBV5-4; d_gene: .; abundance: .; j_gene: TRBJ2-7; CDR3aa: CASTIRGLNYEQYF; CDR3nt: TGTGCCAGCACTATTCGAGGTCTGAACTACGAGCAGTACTTC
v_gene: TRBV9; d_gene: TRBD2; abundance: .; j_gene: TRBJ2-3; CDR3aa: CASSVGFRLAGGNTDTQYF; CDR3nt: TGTGCCAGCAGCGTAGGGTTCCGACTAGCGGGGGGGAACACAGATACGCAGTATTTT
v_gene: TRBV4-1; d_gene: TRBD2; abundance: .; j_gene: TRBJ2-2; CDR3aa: CASSHPGTSGSMGTGELFF; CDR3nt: TGCGCCAGCAGCCATCCCGGGACTAGCGGGAGTATGGGGACCGGGGAGCTGTTTTTT
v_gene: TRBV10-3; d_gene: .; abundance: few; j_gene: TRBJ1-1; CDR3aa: CAISQMQGLGTEAFF; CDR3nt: TGTGCCATCAGTCAAATGCAGGGGCTGGGGACTGAAGCTTTCTTT